This passage covers 21 T cell receptor beta chains from one sample sequenced in a study of T-cell memory formation after mild COVID-19 (dated by TCRdb to the early 2020s). Libraries were prepared through 5' RACE. Sequenced using an Illumina NovaSeq 6000. TCRdb redid the processing of the public reads, applying fastp at Q25 and MiXCR, and retained in-frame beta chains. A single entry per CDR3 protein holds the most common genes and DNA from its merged rows. Across this sample there are 350,000 to 450,000 distinct CDR3 sequences, with 15% to 25% seen only once. The top ten hold roughly 8.4% of the sample. Source material: PBMCs or a T cell subset sorted from them (not recorded which). The receptors were sampled from an adult woman who had mild COVID-19 (a few samples of this study predate the infection). The sample titles of this study are shuffled in the database, so cell type and time point are left out; the donor was told from shared clones.

V gene TRBV27 combines with J gene TRBJ2-7; the D call may be TRBD1 or TRBD2 (5 bases each). The CDR3 contains 12 residues. V was trimmed by 8 bases and J by 6 bases, leaving 14 bases between them. Germline CDR1 MNHEY, CDR2 SMNVEV (reference sequence). CDR3 nucleotide sequence: TGTGCCAGCGGGCCCCTGAGGGGCGAGCAGTACTTC. This translates into CASGPLRGEQYF.

The chain is built from TRBV7-2 and TRBJ1-2; the D is unclear. Germline V gives CDR1 SGHTA, CDR2 FQGNSA. CDR3 size: 14 residues. V was trimmed by 1 base and J by 6 bases, leaving 12 bases between them. This CDR3 is CASSLVGFSDGYTF. The CDR3 bases are TGTGCCAGCAGCTTAGTAGGGTTTAGTGATGGCTACACCTTC.

Comments on this clonotype: The junction departs from the called germline gene at one end, perhaps through a read error. The rearrangement links TRBV6-5 to TRBJ2-5, with D unclear. The CDR3 covers 13 residues. Germline V gene lookup returns CDR1 MNHEY and CDR2 SVGAGI. The CDR3 nucleotides read TGTGCCACGCAACGGGCCCTCCAAGAGACCAAGTACTTC. Residues: CATQRALQETKYF.

The gene calls are TRBV20-1 and TRBJ2-5, with a possible D match to TRBD2 (5 bases). Germline assignment: CDR1 DFQATT and CDR2 SNEGSKA (reference sequence). V was pared by 3 bases and J by 4 bases, with 12 bases between. The CDR3 is made up of 13 amino acids. DNA of the CDR3: TGCAGTGCTAGTCTCGGAGGAGGAGAGACCCAGTACTTC. This encodes CSASLGGGETQYF.

The chain recombines TRBV27 with TRBJ2-2, with D maybe TRBD1 (6 bases). Deletions cut 0 bases from V and 3 bases from J, with 11 bases between. The CDR3 runs to 16 residues. In germline, CDR1 is MNHEY, CDR2 SMNVEV (reference sequence). The CDR3 DNA reads TGTGCCAGCAGTTTATCGTTAAACAGGGACACCGGGGAGCTGTTTTTT. Its protein is CASSLSLNRDTGELFF.

The gene calls are TRBV27 and TRBJ2-7; D unclear. From germline, CDR1 is MNHEY and CDR2 SMNVEV (reference sequence). V shed 5 bases and J shed 9 bases, with 20 bases lying between them. The length of the CDR3 is 14 residues. CDR3 in amino acids: CASSPGANSKGQYF. In nucleotides, the CDR3 is TGTGCCAGCAGTCCAGGAGCAAACTCCAAGGGGCAGTACTTC.

The chain combines TRBV3-1 with TRBJ2-1, with 9 positions matching TRBD2. The J segment lost 3 bases and the V segment lost 6 bases, leaving 6 bases of the junction unmatched. There are 15 residues in the CDR3. Germline CDR1 reads LGHDT; CDR2 reads YNNKEL (reference sequence). The CDR3 DNA sequence: TGTGCCAGCAGTCCCCTAGCGGGGCACTACAATGAGCAGTTCTTC. Protein sequence: CASSPLAGHYNEQFF.

This clonotype has ten or more counts. The CDR3 is CATSLDGRETQYF. The CDR3 DNA reads as TGTGCCACCAGTCTTGATGGGCGGGAGACCCAGTACTTC. The V call is TRBV15, the J call TRBJ2-5; D unclear. The CDR3 runs 13 residues. Trimming stripped 6 bases from V and 5 bases from J, with 13 bases between. Germline lookup yields CDR1 LNHNV and CDR2 YYDKDF (reference sequence). The complete variable domain, with remaining parts taken from reference TRBV15 and TRBJ2-5, reads DAMVIQNPRYQVTQFGKPVTLSCSQTLNHNVMYWYQQKSSQAPKLLFHYYDKDFNNEADTPDNFQSRRPNTSFCFLDIRSPGLGDTAMYLCATSLDGRETQYFGPGTRLLVL.

This clonotype was found a few times. The V call is TRBV7-9, the J call TRBJ1-2; TRBD1 might be the D (5 bases). V lost 1 base and J 12 bases, leaving 15 bases between the germline ends. CDR3 length equals 13 residues. Germline V lookup: CDR1 SEHNR, CDR2 FQNEAQ (reference sequence). The CDR3 here is CASSLVPPGDHTF. DNA for the CDR3: TGTGCCAGCAGCTTAGTCCCCCCCGGGGACCACACCTTC.

This clonotype came up a few times. As DNA, the CDR3 is TGTGCCAGCAGCTTTGGGGGGGAAGAGCCCCAGCATTTT. Protein: CASSFGGEEPQHF. The V and J genes are TRBV7-6 and TRBJ1-5; a weak D match, TRBD1 (5 bases). In germline, CDR1 is SGHVS, CDR2 FNYEAQ. The V gene lost 3 bases and the J gene lost 8 bases, with 11 bases spanning the gap. CDR3 length: 13 amino acids.

In this sample, this clonotype turned up a few times. The rearrangement links TRBV5-6 to TRBJ2-7, with D unresolved. Trimming cost V 4 bases and J 3 bases, with 5 bases left between them. CDR3 size: 11 residues. Germline values: CDR1 SGHDT, CDR2 YYEEEE. CDR3 protein: CASSTFYEQYF. CDR3 sequence (DNA): TGTGCCAGCAGCACTTTCTACGAGCAGTACTTC.

V gene TRBV7-3 combines with J gene TRBJ2-1, with D perhaps matching TRBD2 (6 bases). Deletions cut 4 bases from V and 12 bases from J, with 22 bases between. This CDR3 contains 15 residues. CDR1 SGHTA and CDR2 FQGTGA come from the germline V gene. CDR3 loop: CASSSSPDYPSGQFF. Here the CDR3 DNA reads TGTGCCAGCAGCTCCTCCCCGGACTACCCGAGCGGGCAGTTCTTC.

The chain uses TRBV7-9 and TRBJ2-1, with 9 bases identical to TRBD2. The germline V gene has CDR1 SEHNR and CDR2 FQNEAQ (reference sequence). CDR3 length: 15 residues. V trimming: 4 bases; J trimming: 5 bases; junction bases outside the gene matches: 6. CDR3 bases: TGTGCCAGCAGCTACCGACTAGCGGTTAACAATGAGCAGTTCTTC. It encodes CASSYRLAVNNEQFF.

This clonotype was seen a few times. V and J are TRBV7-9 and TRBJ2-3, with a tentative D call TRBD1 (6 bases). In germline, CDR1 is SEHNR, CDR2 FQNEAQ (reference sequence). There are 11 residues in the CDR3. The V end was cut by 5 bases, the J end by 13 bases, with 13 bases between. The CDR3, as DNA: TGTGCCAGCAGCCCAGCGGACAGAGAGTATTTT. This translates into CASSPADREYF.

This chain connects TRBV7-9 to TRBJ2-3; D not certain. The V and J ends lost 5 bases and 0 bases respectively, with 15 bases between them. The CDR3 totals 16 residues. Per germline, CDR1 SEHNR and CDR2 FQNEAQ (reference sequence). CDR3 DNA sequence: TGTGCCAGCAGCCCAGAGGAGAATCCCAGCACAGATACGCAGTATTTT. It codes for CASSPEENPSTDTQYF. Looking up the rest from reference TRBV7-9 and TRBJ2-3 gives the full variable domain: DTGVSQNPRHKITKRGQNVTFRCDPISEHNRLYWYRQTLGQGPEFLTYFQNEAQLEKSRLLSDRFSAERPKGSFSTLEIQRTEQGDSAMYLCASSPEENPSTDTQYFGPGTRLTVL.

V and J are TRBV7-9 and TRBJ1-5; 8 bases line up with TRBD1. Germline CDR1 reads SEHNR; CDR2 reads FQNEAQ (reference sequence). The V gene end was trimmed by 6 bases and the J gene end by 4 bases; junction bases not matched to a gene: 8. CDR3 length equals 15 residues. The chain's CDR3 is CASSRTGGANQPQHF. The CDR3 nucleotides are TGTGCCAGCAGTCGCACAGGGGGTGCTAATCAGCCCCAGCATTTT.

This clonotype has only a few counts. This chain connects TRBV3-1 to TRBJ1-4; D gene ambiguous. In germline, CDR1 is LGHDT, CDR2 YNNKEL (reference sequence). The CDR3 loop spans 14 amino acids. V was shortened by 1 base and J by 10 bases, with 13 bases between the two germline ends. For the CDR3, the DNA is TGTGCCAGCAGCCAAGGATATCGGGTAGGAAAACTGTTTTTT. This translates into CASSQGYRVGKLFF.

This sequence joins TRBV29-1 and TRBJ2-7; a weak D match, TRBD1 (8 bases). The CDR3 covers 14 residues. CDR1 is SQVTM and CDR2 is ANQGSEA in the germline V gene. V lost 5 bases and J 3 bases, leaving 17 bases between the germline ends. The CDR3 loop reads CSVQGASGVYEQYF. CDR3 nucleotides: TGCAGCGTTCAGGGGGCTAGCGGAGTCTACGAGCAGTACTTC.

This rearrangement joins TRBV9 to TRBJ1-2; D remains ambiguous. There are 12 residues in the CDR3. The V gene lost 3 bases and the J gene lost 7 bases, with 10 bases spanning the gap. Germline loops: CDR1 SGDLS, CDR2 YYNGEE. Here the CDR3 reads CASSGNGVGYTF. The CDR3 region has the DNA TGTGCCAGCAGCGGAAATGGTGTTGGCTACACCTTC. The whole variable domain, remainder taken from reference TRBV9 and TRBJ1-2, is DSGVTQTPKHLITATGQRVTLRCSPRSGDLSVYWYQQSLDQGLQFLIQYYNGEERAKGNILERFSAQQFPDLHSELNLSSLELGDSALYFCASSGNGVGYTFGSGTRLTVV.

The table lists this clonotype with a few counts. The genes are TRBV14 and TRBJ2-7; 8 bases are shared with TRBD2. This CDR3 spans 20 amino acids. V was clipped by 1 base and J by 5 bases; unmatched bases: 22. The germline gives CDR1 SGHDN, CDR2 FVKESK. The CDR3 spells CASSQARQFLPISGSHEQYF. DNA of the CDR3: TGTGCCAGCAGCCAAGCGCGACAGTTCCTCCCGATCAGCGGGAGCCACGAGCAGTACTTC.

V is TRBV12-3 or TRBV12-4 and J is TRBJ1-2; no clear D gene. The CDR3 is 12 residues long. Trimming stripped 5 bases from V and 2 bases from J, with 6 bases between. The CDR3 nucleotides read TGTGCCAGCAGTCCCAGGAACTATGGCTACACCTTC. The encoded protein is CASSPRNYGYTF.